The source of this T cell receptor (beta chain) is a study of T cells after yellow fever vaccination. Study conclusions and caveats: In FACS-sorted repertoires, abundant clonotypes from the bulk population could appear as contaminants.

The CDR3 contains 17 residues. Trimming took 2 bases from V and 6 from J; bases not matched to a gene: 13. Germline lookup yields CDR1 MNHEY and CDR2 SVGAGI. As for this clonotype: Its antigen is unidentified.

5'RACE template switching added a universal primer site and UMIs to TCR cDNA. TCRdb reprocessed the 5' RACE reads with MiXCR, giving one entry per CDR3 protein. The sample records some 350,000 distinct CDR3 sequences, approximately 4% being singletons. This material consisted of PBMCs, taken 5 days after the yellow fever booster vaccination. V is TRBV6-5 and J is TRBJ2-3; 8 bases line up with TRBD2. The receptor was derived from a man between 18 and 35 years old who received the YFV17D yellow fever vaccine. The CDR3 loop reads CASSYLGGAGRLDTQYF. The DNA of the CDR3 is TGTGCCAGCAGTTACCTCGGGGGGGCCGGTAGGTTGGATACGCAGTATTTT.